This T cell receptor (beta chain) was sequenced for a study of immune evolution from preneoplasia to lung adenocarcinoma. Measured with immunoSEQ multiplex PCR; TCRdb has only the in-frame clones, and not every one. Of roughly 5,000 clones in the sample, 70% to 85% are singletons; the top ten hold roughly 7%. Per germline, CDR1 MNHNY and CDR2 SVGAGI (reference sequence). The junction had 5 bases not matched to a gene; V was cut back by 3 bases and J by 3 bases. This CDR3 region has 15 residues. Macro-dissection enriched premalignant or tumor cells before nucleic acid extraction. The sequence came from a person aged 55 to 79 with lung adenocarcinoma. Sequencing was done on a sample of FFPE lung adenocarcinoma in situ tissue. The chain has TRBV6-6 and TRBJ2-3; TRBD2 aligns across 8 bases. CDR3 loop: CASSYLGGATDTQYF. The CDR3 DNA reads as TGTGCCAGCAGTTATCTCGGGGGGGCGACAGATACGCAGTATTTT.